These 31 T cell receptor beta chains came from one sample sequenced in a study of regulatory T cells in long-lasting Graves disease. Time point noted: newly diagnosed GD, antithyroid drugs for less than 3 months. Following extraction of RNA from PBMCs, that RNA was used to make the TCR library. Relying on iRepertoire HTBI primers and Arm-PCR of CDR3 regions, the team built TCR beta libraries. TCRdb used MiXCR to reprocess the multiplex PCR reads, holding one entry per CDR3 protein. The sample shows some 320,000 distinct CDR3 sequences, about 18% of them seen only once. The sample was peripheral blood mononuclear cells (PBMCs), taken at new diagnosis, from a patient treated with antithyroid drugs. The receptors stem from a female donor with Graves disease.

This clonotype was seen ten or more times. V gene TRBV9 combines with J gene TRBJ2-1; maybe TRBD2 (5 bases). The CDR3 has 16 amino acids. Germline CDR1 reads SGDLS; CDR2 reads YYNGEE. With 4 bases removed from V and 0 bases from J, the gap between germline ends came to 14 bases. The CDR3 here is CASSQGLASSYNEQFF. CDR3 in DNA: TGTGCCAGCAGCCAAGGACTGGCTAGCTCCTACAATGAGCAGTTCTTC.

This rearrangement joins TRBV11-2 to TRBJ1-1; perhaps TRBD1 as D (5 bases). V gave up 2 bases and J gave up 3 bases, with 13 bases separating them. CDR3 length: 15 amino acids. Germline values: CDR1 SGHAT, CDR2 FQNNGV. CDR3: CASSLTGEWHTEAFF. For the CDR3, the DNA is TGTGCCAGCAGCTTAACGGGGGAGTGGCACACTGAAGCTTTCTTT.

The chain joins TRBV6-1 to TRBJ1-1; D uncertain. Germline V lookup: CDR1 MNHNS, CDR2 SASEGT. The CDR3 length is 14 residues. Trimming took off 7 bases at V and 2 bases at J, with 14 bases between the two ends. CDR3 sequence reads: CASTPLRSNTEAFF. CDR3 in DNA: TGTGCCAGCACCCCGTTGAGGTCCAACACTGAAGCTTTCTTT.

To note about this clonotype: One end of the junction fails to match germline, which may point to a read error. The V call is TRBV6-1, the J call TRBJ1-5; a weak D match, TRBD1 (5 bases). CDR1 and CDR2 from the germline V gene are MNHNS and SASEGT. The CDR3 is 14 residues long. CDR3 region: CSSRGAGGNQPQHF. The DNA for the CDR3 is TGTTCCAGCAGAGGGGCGGGGGGCAATCAGCCCCAGCATTTT.

The sample holds many counts of this clonotype. The genes are TRBV6-1 and TRBJ2-7; 12 bases are shared with TRBD2. CDR1 and CDR2 from the germline V gene are MNHNS and SASEGT. CDR3 length equals 16 residues. After removal of 4 bases from V and 2 bases from J, the junction contained 6 bases not matched to a gene. For the CDR3, the DNA is TGTGCCAGCAGTGCCCGGACTAGCGGGGCAACCTACGAGCAGTACTTC. Its protein is CASSARTSGATYEQYF.

This clonotype was detected many times. The chain links TRBV20-1 to TRBJ2-4; TRBD2 might be the D (5 bases). Trimming left V 3 bases short and J 1 base short, with 7 bases between. The CDR3 consists of 13 residues. CDR1 is DFQATT, CDR2 SNEGSKA, per germline (reference sequence). The CDR3, as DNA: TGCAGTGCTAGCACGGGGGCCAAAAACATTCAGTACTTC. Residues: CSASTGAKNIQYF.

This clonotype was recorded at least ten times. In DNA, the CDR3 is TGTGCCAGCAGGGACAGGTCACAAGAGACCCAGTACTTC. Translating it yields CASRDRSQETQYF. The chain carries TRBV12-3 or TRBV12-4 and TRBJ2-5; 7 nucleotides match TRBD1. The junction had 3 bases not matched to a gene; V was cut back by 6 bases and J by 2 bases. CDR3 length equals 13 residues.

This clonotype was recorded at least ten times. The chain recombines TRBV11-2 with TRBJ1-5, with a weak D call TRBD1 (5 bases). CDR1 and CDR2 (germline): SGHAT, FQNNGV. Trimming pared 0 bases from V and 5 bases from J, leaving 8 bases between. The CDR3 is made up of 14 amino acids. CDR3 protein: CASSLDGGDQPQHF. CDR3 DNA: TGTGCCAGCAGCTTAGATGGAGGGGATCAGCCCCAGCATTTT.

For the CDR3, the DNA is TGTGCCAGCAGTTTCATTGAGTTGTCCCCAGATACGCAGTATTTT. This translates into CASSFIELSPDTQYF. The rearrangement joins TRBV12-3 or TRBV12-4 to TRBJ2-3; D remains unclear. There are 15 residues in the CDR3. Between the trimmed V and J ends, which lost 3 bases and 4 bases, there was a span of 14 bases.

This clonotype was counted ten times or more. The chain combines TRBV20-1 with TRBJ2-3; TRBD2 matches 11 bases. The CDR3 is 16 residues long. Losses at the gene ends were 0 bases for V and 4 bases for J; bases not matched to a gene: 6. The germline CDR1 and CDR2 sequences are DFQATT and SNEGSKA (reference sequence). CDR3 nucleotides: TGCAGTGCTAGAGATTCTAGCGGGAGGCGGCCAGATACGCAGTATTTT. This encodes CSARDSSGRRPDTQYF.

This clonotype was seen ten or more times. This chain uses TRBV27 with TRBJ2-5; D perhaps matches TRBD2 (6 bases). V lost 2 bases and J 5 bases, leaving 15 bases between the germline ends. This CDR3 contains 15 residues. Germline CDR1 is MNHEY and CDR2 is SMNVEV (reference sequence). The CDR3 reads CASSLGSGVLETQYF. DNA for the CDR3: TGTGCCAGCAGTTTAGGGTCGGGGGTGTTGGAGACCCAGTACTTC.

At least ten counts were recorded for this clonotype. The CDR3 spells CASSLRRGGVADTQYF. The CDR3 DNA reads as TGTGCCAGCAGTTTAAGACGAGGGGGCGTAGCAGATACGCAGTATTTT. The rearrangement uses TRBV28 and TRBJ2-3; 7 bases agree with TRBD1. Germline CDR1 and CDR2: MDHEN and SYDVKM. The CDR3 contains 16 residues. After removal of 2 bases from V and 4 bases from J, the junction contained 9 bases not matched to a gene.

In this sample, this clonotype turned up many times. V and J are TRBV30 and TRBJ2-6, with TRBD1 matching 9 bases. V was clipped by 3 bases and J by 0 bases; unmatched bases: 3. The CDR3 runs 16 residues. Per germline, CDR1 GTSNPN and CDR2 SVGIG (reference sequence). The CDR3 DNA reads TGTGCCTGGAGGGGACAGGGTTTCTCTGGGGCCAACGTCCTGACTTTC. It codes for CAWRGQGFSGANVLTF.

This clonotype has at least ten counts. This sequence joins TRBV6-9 and TRBJ1-2, with D perhaps matching TRBD1 (5 bases). The V end lost 4 bases, the J end lost 8 bases, and 17 bases lay between the germline ends. The length of the CDR3 is 14 residues. CDR1 is MNHGY and CDR2 is SVAAGI in the germline V gene. For the CDR3, the DNA is TGTGCCAGCAGTTCCCCGTCCAGGGCCGGGGGCTACACCTTC. Amino acid sequence: CASSSPSRAGGYTF.

V usage is TRBV29-1 and J usage is TRBJ1-2; D remains ambiguous. Per germline, CDR1 SQVTM and CDR2 ANQGSEA. CDR3 length equals 16 residues. Trimming took 7 bases from V and 1 from J, leaving 22 bases between them. CDR3 amino acids: CSAADLIIRDNYGYTF. DNA of the CDR3: TGCAGCGCTGCAGACCTTATAATCCGGGATAACTATGGCTACACCTTC.

This clonotype was counted at least ten times. The chain recombines TRBV3-1 with TRBJ2-2; no firm D call. Germline V gene lookup returns CDR1 LGHDT and CDR2 YNNKEL (reference sequence). V dropped 5 bases and J dropped 7 bases, with 5 bases sitting between them. This CDR3 comprises 11 residues. The CDR3 DNA follows: TGTGCCAGCAGCGGTAACGGGGAGCTGTTTTTT. Encoded protein: CASSGNGELFF.

The rearrangement links TRBV7-8 to TRBJ1-5, with 7 bases aligning to TRBD1. This CDR3 is built from 16 residues. J was trimmed by 1 base and V by 2 bases; bases with no gene match: 5. Germline CDR1 SGHVS, CDR2 FQNEAQ. The DNA of the CDR3 is TGTGCCAGCAGCTTAACGAGGGGGCCGAGCAATCAGCCCCAGCATTTT. It codes for CASSLTRGPSNQPQHF.

This clonotype appeared many times. The gene calls are TRBV13 and TRBJ2-5, with D tentatively TRBD1 or TRBD2 (5 bases each). CDR3 length: 14 residues. Germline CDR1 PRHDT, CDR2 FYEKMQ (reference sequence). Trimming took 5 bases from V and 5 from J, leaving 15 bases between them. The CDR3 loop is CASSPHGGWETQYF. The CDR3 region has the DNA TGTGCCAGCAGCCCGCATGGGGGATGGGAGACCCAGTACTTC.

This clonotype was found many times. The chain carries TRBV27 and TRBJ2-1; no reliable D call. V shed 2 bases and J shed 0 bases, with 11 bases lying between them. The CDR3 is 16 amino acids. Germline V gene sequence: CDR1 MNHEY, CDR2 SMNVEV (reference sequence). The CDR3 spells CASSLAAVSSYNEQFF. CDR3 sequence (DNA): TGTGCCAGCAGTTTAGCGGCTGTGAGCTCCTACAATGAGCAGTTCTTC.

This clonotype was seen ten or more times. The rearrangement links TRBV5-6 to TRBJ1-6; unclear D gene. From germline, CDR1 is SGHDT and CDR2 YYEEEE. The CDR3 is made up of 12 amino acids. V gave up 1 base and J gave up 8 bases, with 4 bases separating them. DNA for the CDR3: TGTGCCAGCAGCTTGCTCCATTCACCCCTCCACTTT. This encodes CASSLLHSPLHF.

In this sample, this clonotype turned up many times. The chain uses TRBV5-4 and TRBJ1-1; D not certain. The CDR3 has 15 amino acids. In germline, CDR1 is SGHNT, CDR2 YYREEE (reference sequence). Trimming cost V 4 bases and J 5 bases, with 18 bases left between them. The CDR3 loop reads CASSLEGLRETEAFF. CDR3 bases: TGTGCCAGCAGCCTTGAGGGTTTAAGAGAAACTGAAGCTTTCTTT.

The genes are TRBV10-3 and TRBJ2-7, with 10 positions matching TRBD2. Per the germline V gene, CDR1 is ENHRY and CDR2 is SYGVKD. The CDR3 consists of 18 residues. V was pared by 6 bases and J by 5 bases, with 19 bases of the junction left unmatched. Written as DNA, the CDR3 is TGTGCCATCAGCAACAGGGCGAGCGGTAGCGGGAGGCGTAACGAGCAGTACTTC. Translating gives CAISNRASGSGRRNEQYF.

The chain links TRBV10-1 to TRBJ2-2, with a tentative D call TRBD2 (6 bases). Deletions cut 0 bases from V and 2 bases from J, with 10 bases between. Germline-derived CDR1 and CDR2 are WNHNN and SYGVQD (reference sequence). This CDR3 is 16 amino acids long. The CDR3 loop reads CASSESGGVNTGELFF. The CDR3 nucleotides read TGCGCCAGCAGTGAGTCGGGCGGGGTAAACACCGGGGAGCTGTTTTTT.

With regard to this clonotype: This could be a read error, since a much larger clone is one nucleotide away. This sequence joins TRBV11-3 and TRBJ1-5, with no clear D. This CDR3 comprises 13 residues. Germline assignment: CDR1 SGHNT and CDR2 YENEEA. The CDR3 DNA is TGTGTCAGCAGCCCAAGCTGGAATCAGCCCCAGCATTTT. Amino acids: CVSSPSWNQPQHF.

In its sample, this clonotype was seen many times. The V gene is TRBV7-3, the J gene TRBJ2-1; D may correspond to TRBD1 or TRBD2 (5 bases each). Germline V gene data show CDR1 as SGHTA and CDR2 as FQGTGA. Between the trimmed V and J ends, which lost 5 bases and 4 bases, there was a span of 15 bases. The CDR3 contains 15 residues. The CDR3 loop is CASSPLRGPYNEQFF. In DNA form, the CDR3 reads TGTGCCAGCAGCCCGTTGAGGGGCCCTTACAATGAGCAGTTCTTC.

The gene calls are TRBV19 and TRBJ1-2; the D gene is possibly TRBD1 (5 bases). CDR1 and CDR2 (germline): LNHDA, SQIVND (reference sequence). V lost 6 bases to trimming and J lost 4 bases, with 12 bases between them. The CDR3 spans 13 residues. CDR3 amino acids: CASSEGISYGYTF. DNA for the CDR3: TGTGCCAGTAGCGAGGGGATAAGCTATGGCTACACCTTC.

This clonotype was counted between two and nine times. The gene calls are TRBV24-1 and TRBJ2-2; 12 positions agree with TRBD2. CDR1 and CDR2 (germline): KGHDR, SFDVKD. The CDR3 runs 16 residues. Trimming cost V 4 bases and J 7 bases; bases outside gene matches: 6. Written as DNA, the CDR3 is TGTGCCACCAGTGACCATAGACTAGCGGGAGACGGGGAGCTGTTTTTT. Translation gives CATSDHRLAGDGELFF.

This clonotype was counted between two and nine times. The chain uses TRBV4-1 and TRBJ1-1; 7 bases are shared with TRBD1. Germline-derived CDR1 and CDR2 are MGHRA and YSYEKL. Trimming took 1 base from V and 1 from J; bases not matched to a gene: 3. The CDR3 is made up of 15 amino acids. In DNA, the CDR3 is TGCGCCAGCAGCCAAGTGGACAGGAGGAACACTGAAGCTTTCTTT. As protein: CASSQVDRRNTEAFF.

V is TRBV12-3 or TRBV12-4 and J is TRBJ2-3; 9 bases fit TRBD2. This CDR3 is built from 19 residues. J lost 2 bases, V lost 5 bases, and 17 bases had no gene match. The CDR3 sequence: CASSPIRRAGGDFTDTQYF. In DNA form, the CDR3 reads TGTGCCAGCAGTCCCATCCGGCGGGCGGGGGGGGATTTCACAGATACGCAGTATTTT.

This clonotype was detected a few times. This chain joins TRBV14 and TRBJ2-6; D unresolved. Trimming stripped 0 bases from V and 0 bases from J, with 12 bases between. Germline V gene data show CDR1 as SGHDN and CDR2 as FVKESK. The CDR3 totals 18 residues. The CDR3 loop is CASSQESGFYSGANVLTF. CDR3 sequence (DNA): TGTGCCAGCAGCCAAGAATCAGGCTTTTACTCTGGGGCCAACGTCCTGACTTTC.

As for this clonotype: It may be a read error: a sequence one base away is much more abundant. This chain links TRBV27 with TRBJ2-4, with D uncertain. The end of the DNA is better explained by TRBJ2-1, so the J call may be wrong. The CDR3 is 16 residues long. Per germline, CDR1 MNHEY and CDR2 SMNVEV (reference sequence). The DNA for the CDR3 is TGTGCCAGCAGCAAACCCCGAGGTTCTAACTCCTACGAGCAGTTCTTC. Amino acids: CASSKPRGSNSYEQFF.